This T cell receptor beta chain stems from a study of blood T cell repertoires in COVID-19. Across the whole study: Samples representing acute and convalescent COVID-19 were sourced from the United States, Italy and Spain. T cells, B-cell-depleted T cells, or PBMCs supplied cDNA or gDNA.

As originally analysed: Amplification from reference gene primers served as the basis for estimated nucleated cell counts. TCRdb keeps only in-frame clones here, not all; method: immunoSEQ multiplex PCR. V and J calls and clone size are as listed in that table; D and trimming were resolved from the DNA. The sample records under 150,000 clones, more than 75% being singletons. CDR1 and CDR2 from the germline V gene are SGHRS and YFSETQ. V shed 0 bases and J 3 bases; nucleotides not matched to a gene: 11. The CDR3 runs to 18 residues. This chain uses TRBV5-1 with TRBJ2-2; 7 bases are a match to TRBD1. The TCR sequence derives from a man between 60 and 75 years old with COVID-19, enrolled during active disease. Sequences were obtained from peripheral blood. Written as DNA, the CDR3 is TGCGCCAGCAGCTTGGCCGCCCTGTCAGGGGGAGACACCGGGGAGCTGTTTTTT. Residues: CASSLAALSGGDTGELFF.